The entry below gives a single TCR beta chain sequence along with its context. A single count supports this clone. Its antigen is unknown. No base quality values were provided; no much bigger clone lies one nucleotide off. The data belong to a study of blood T cell repertoires in COVID-19 (dated by TCRdb to 2020 to 2022). General notes on the study: Samples covering the acute and convalescent phases of COVID-19 were provided by collaborators in the United States, Italy and Spain. Subjects who had been exposed to COVID-19, were actively infected with it, or had recovered from it provided the deeply sampled blood TCRbeta repertoires that made up the dataset. Nearly every sample came with metadata listing a de-identified subject ID, COVID-19 status, age in years and sex. Where HLA class I and class II types were available, the types were taken from metadata supplied by the sample provider, not from assay-based typing. The repertoires were made available in a free public database intended to serve as a resource for research on the immune response to SARS-CoV-2. The prospective study material was composed of cDNA or gDNA derived from T cells, B-cell-depleted T cells, or PBMCs. The samples were drawn from the first 160 participants of the ongoing ImmuneRACE study and from over 950 subjects provided by 6 global collaborators. Beyond this particular receptor, the publication reports: Clinical and demographic metadata were provided uncurated, with the amount varying by source and participant.

TCRbeta CDR3 regions were amplified from genomic DNA by means of the immunoSEQ Assay, a bias-controlled multiplex PCR. The original methods were these. Within the assay, amplification of reference gene primers was used to estimate how many nucleated cells each sample contained. Sequence reads were collapsed and filtered to measure the absolute abundance of every unique TCRbeta CDR3 rearrangement. For each sample, productive Simpson clonality was calculated by taking the square root of Simpson's diversity index across productive rearrangements. TCRdb took over this immuneACCESS table, retaining in-frame rearrangements with V and J assigned. Such tables are incomplete; in checked studies, under half of the missing clones stem from an unresolved V gene, and the remainder is unexplained. That table furnishes V, J and clone size, whereas the DNA furnished D and trimming. In this sample the table shows about 310,000 clones, roughly 91% of which occur a single time. Almost 9.5% of the sample is in the top ten clones.

At the junction V is shortened by 5 bases and J by 4 bases; bases outside the gene matches: 8. From cysteine to phenylalanine, the CDR3 is 15 amino acids long. Only the CDR3 region is kept as DNA, spanning 45 bases read in frame from base 1. Based on the germline V gene, the CDR1 and CDR2 sequences are SGHTA and FQGNSA. Participants in the prospective study were enrolled through a virtual design, were aged about 18 to 89 years, and lived in some 24 United States geographic areas. In the prospective study, cohorts were assigned on the basis of participant-reported clinical history obtained from a screening survey and a study questionnaire. ImmuneRACE Cohort 3 recovered participants were defined by two consecutive negative NP/OP PCR tests, healthcare professional clearance, or symptom resolution. Each participant in the prospective study had whole blood, serum and a nasopharyngeal or oropharyngeal swab collected by mobile phlebotomists. Prospective study participants could optionally give additional blood draws and questionnaires over a roughly 2-month period. Before DNA extraction, blood samples from the prospective study were shipped at room temperature or frozen.

The chain uses TRBV7-2 and TRBJ2-5, with 9 bases aligning to TRBD2. The clonotype was recovered from a woman in her 30s who had recovered from COVID-19. Sample: PBMCs or T cells enriched from blood (not recorded which). For the CDR3, the sequence is CASSLALAGTETQYF. The bases read TGTGCCAGCAGCCTGGCACTAGCGGGCACAGAGACCCAGTACTTC.